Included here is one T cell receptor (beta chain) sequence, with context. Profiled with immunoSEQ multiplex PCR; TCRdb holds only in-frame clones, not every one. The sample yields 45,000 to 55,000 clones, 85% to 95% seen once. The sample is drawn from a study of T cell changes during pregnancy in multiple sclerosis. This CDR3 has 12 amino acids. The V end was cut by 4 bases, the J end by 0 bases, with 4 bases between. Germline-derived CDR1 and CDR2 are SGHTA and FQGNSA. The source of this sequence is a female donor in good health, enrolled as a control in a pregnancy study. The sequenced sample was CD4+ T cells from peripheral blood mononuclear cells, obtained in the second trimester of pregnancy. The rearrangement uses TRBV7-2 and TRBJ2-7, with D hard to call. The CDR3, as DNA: TGTGCCAGCAGCTCAAACTCCTACGAGCAGTACTTC. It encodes CASSSNSYEQYF.